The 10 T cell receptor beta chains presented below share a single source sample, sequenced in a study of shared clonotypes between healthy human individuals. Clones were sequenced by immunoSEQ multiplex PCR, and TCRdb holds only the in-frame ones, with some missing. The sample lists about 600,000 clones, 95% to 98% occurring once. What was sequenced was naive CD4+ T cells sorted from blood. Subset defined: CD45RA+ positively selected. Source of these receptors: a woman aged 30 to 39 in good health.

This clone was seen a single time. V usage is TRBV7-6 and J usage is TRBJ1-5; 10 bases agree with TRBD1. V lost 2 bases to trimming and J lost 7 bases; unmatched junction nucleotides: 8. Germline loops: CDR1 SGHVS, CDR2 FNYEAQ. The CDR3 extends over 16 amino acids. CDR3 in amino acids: CASSLPDRGGGQPQHF. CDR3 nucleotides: TGTGCCAGCAGCTTACCGGACAGGGGGGGTGGACAGCCCCAGCATTTT.

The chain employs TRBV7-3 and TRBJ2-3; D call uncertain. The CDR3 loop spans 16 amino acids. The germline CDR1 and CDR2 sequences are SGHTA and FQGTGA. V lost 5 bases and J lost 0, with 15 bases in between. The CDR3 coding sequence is TGTGCCAGCAGCCGACTGGACCCGGACAGCACAGATACGCAGTATTTT. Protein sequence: CASSRLDPDSTDTQYF. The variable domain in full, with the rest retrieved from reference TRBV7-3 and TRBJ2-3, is GAGVSQTPSNKVTEKGKYVELRCDPISGHTALYWYRQSLGQGPEFLIYFQGTGAADDSGLPNDRFFAVRPEGSVSTLKIQRTERGDSAVYLCASSRLDPDSTDTQYFGPGTRLTVL.

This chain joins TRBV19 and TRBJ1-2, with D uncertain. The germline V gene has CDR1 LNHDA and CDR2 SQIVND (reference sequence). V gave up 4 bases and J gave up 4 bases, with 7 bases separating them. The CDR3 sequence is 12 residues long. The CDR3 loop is CASSNTPYGYTF. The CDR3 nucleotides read TGTGCCAGTAGTAACACACCCTATGGCTACACCTTC.

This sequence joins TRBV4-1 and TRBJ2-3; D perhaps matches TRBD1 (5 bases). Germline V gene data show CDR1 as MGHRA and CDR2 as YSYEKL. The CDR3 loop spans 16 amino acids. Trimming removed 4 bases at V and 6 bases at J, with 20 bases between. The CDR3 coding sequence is TGCGCCAGCAGCCCTTCGGCCCAGGGCCTTGGTGATACGCAGTATTTT. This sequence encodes CASSPSAQGLGDTQYF.

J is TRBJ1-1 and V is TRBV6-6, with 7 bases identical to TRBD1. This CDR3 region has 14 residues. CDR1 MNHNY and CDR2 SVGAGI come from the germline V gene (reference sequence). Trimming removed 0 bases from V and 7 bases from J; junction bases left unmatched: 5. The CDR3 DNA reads TGTGCCAGCAGTTACTCGGGACAGTTAGTTGAAGCTTTCTTT. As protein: CASSYSGQLVEAFF.

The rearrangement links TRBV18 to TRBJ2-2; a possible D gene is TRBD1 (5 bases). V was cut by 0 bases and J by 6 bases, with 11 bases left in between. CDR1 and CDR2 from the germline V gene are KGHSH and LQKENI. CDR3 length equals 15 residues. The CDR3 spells CASSPPGQAAGELFF. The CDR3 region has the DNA TGTGCCAGCTCACCACCGGGGCAGGCTGCCGGGGAGCTGTTTTTT.

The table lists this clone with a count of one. CDR3: CASSRSTPGGSQPQHF. CDR3 DNA: TGTGCCAGTAGCCGATCCACCCCGGGGGGGTCTCAGCCCCAGCATTTT. This chain joins TRBV19 and TRBJ1-5, with D maybe TRBD1 (5 bases). The CDR3 is 16 amino acids. Germline V gene lookup returns CDR1 LNHDA and CDR2 SQIVND (reference sequence). The germline V and J ends were trimmed by 6 bases and 6 bases, with 21 bases remaining between them.

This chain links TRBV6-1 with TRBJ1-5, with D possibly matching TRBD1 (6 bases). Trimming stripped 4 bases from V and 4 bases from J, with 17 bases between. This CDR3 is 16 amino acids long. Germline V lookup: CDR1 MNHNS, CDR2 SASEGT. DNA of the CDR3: TGTGCCAGCAGTGTAGGGGGTGTAGGTAGGAATCAGCCCCAGCATTTT. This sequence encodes CASSVGGVGRNQPQHF.

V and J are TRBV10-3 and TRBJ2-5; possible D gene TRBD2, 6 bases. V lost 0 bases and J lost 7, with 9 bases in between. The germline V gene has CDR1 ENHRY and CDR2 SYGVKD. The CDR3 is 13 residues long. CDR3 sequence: CAISESDGGTQYF. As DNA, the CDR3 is TGTGCCATCAGTGAGTCCGACGGGGGGACCCAGTACTTC.

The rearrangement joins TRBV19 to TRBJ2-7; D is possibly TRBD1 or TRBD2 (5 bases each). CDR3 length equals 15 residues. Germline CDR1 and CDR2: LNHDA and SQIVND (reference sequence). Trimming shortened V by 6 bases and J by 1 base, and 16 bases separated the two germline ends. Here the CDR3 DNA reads TGTGCCAGTAGCCGATCCGGGACCTCATCCTACGAGCAGTACTTC. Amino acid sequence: CASSRSGTSSYEQYF.